The 21 T cell receptor beta chains below all came from one sample that was sequenced in a study of response to subunit inactivated influenza vaccine. TCRdb redid the calling of the RT-PCR reads with MiXCR, one entry per CDR3 protein. The sample has about 610,000 distinct CDR3 sequences; about 14% are singletons. The sequences come from PBMCs from blood, collected 11 to 12 days after vaccination. The receptors derive from a man aged 50-59 years who received an inactivated influenza vaccine.

This clonotype was seen a handful of times. This sequence joins TRBV5-1 and TRBJ1-6, with TRBD1 as a possible D gene (6 bases). Germline V CDR1 and CDR2: SGHRS, YFSETQ. The V gene lost 4 bases and the J gene lost 7 bases, with 18 bases spanning the gap. CDR3 length equals 16 residues. The CDR3 DNA is TGCGCCAGCAGCCCGCGACCCGGACAGAGCAATTCACCCCTCCACTTT. Translation: CASSPRPGQSNSPLHF.

This clonotype was detected only a few times. This chain connects TRBV10-3 to TRBJ1-1, with 7 bases fitting TRBD1. Germline CDR1 ENHRY, CDR2 SYGVKD. V lost 6 bases, J lost 3 bases, and 10 bases stayed unmatched. The CDR3 sequence is 15 residues long. CDR3 DNA sequence: TGTGCCATCAGGCGACAGGGAGAAGGGGACACTGAAGCTTTCTTT. It codes for CAIRRQGEGDTEAFF.

This clonotype was seen only a few times. V and J are TRBV6-1 and TRBJ1-5; unclear D gene. The V and J ends lost 8 bases and 3 bases respectively, with 11 bases between them. The CDR3 sequence is 13 residues long. Germline CDR1 MNHNS, CDR2 SASEGT. The CDR3 bases are TGTGCCAGCCTGGGGAATACCAATCAGCCCCAGCATTTT. Protein sequence: CASLGNTNQPQHF.

This clonotype was counted a few times. The chain employs TRBV5-1 and TRBJ1-1; weak D call: TRBD1 (5 bases). The CDR3 is made up of 15 amino acids. Germline V gene sequence: CDR1 SGHRS, CDR2 YFSETQ. Trimming removed 0 bases from V and 1 base from J, with 10 bases in between. The CDR3 DNA follows: TGCGCCAGCAGCTTGGCTGGCAGGGCGAACACTGAAGCTTTCTTT. Encoded protein: CASSLAGRANTEAFF.

The sample holds a few counts of this clonotype. V gene TRBV6-5 combines with J gene TRBJ2-1; 9 bases align to TRBD1. This CDR3 is built from 15 residues. With 8 bases clipped from V and 5 bases from J, the junction kept 10 bases outside the gene matches. Germline V lookup: CDR1 MNHEY, CDR2 SVGAGI. Here the CDR3 reads CASGYLGQGNNEQFF. The CDR3 DNA is TGTGCCAGCGGGTACCTAGGACAGGGGAACAATGAGCAGTTCTTC.

This clonotype came up a few times. This chain connects TRBV12-3 or TRBV12-4 to TRBJ2-3; maybe TRBD2 (5 bases). The CDR3 covers 14 residues. The V end lost 8 bases, the J end lost 2 bases, and 14 bases lay between the germline ends. CDR3 protein: CASRGVNPTDTQYF. CDR3 DNA: TGTGCCAGCCGGGGAGTCAATCCCACAGATACGCAGTATTTT.

This clonotype has more than one count but fewer than ten. The chain recombines TRBV29-1 with TRBJ2-5; D not certain. This CDR3 is built from 15 residues. Germline loops: CDR1 SQVTM, CDR2 ANQGSEA. The V end was cut by 2 bases, the J end by 3 bases, with 16 bases between. The CDR3 region has the DNA TGCAGCGTTGAACCCCTTGGGCAGGTTGAAGAGACCCAGTACTTC. Translating it yields CSVEPLGQVEETQYF.

This rearrangement joins TRBV7-9 to TRBJ1-2, with TRBD1 matching 7 bases. The junction had 7 bases not matched to a gene; V was cut back by 1 base and J by 8 bases. In germline, CDR1 is SEHNR, CDR2 FQNEAQ (reference sequence). This CDR3 comprises 14 residues. Here the CDR3 reads CASSLDNRGRGYTF. The CDR3 DNA reads as TGTGCCAGCAGCTTAGATAACAGGGGAAGAGGCTACACCTTC.

The chain has TRBV29-1 and TRBJ2-3, with D perhaps matching TRBD1 (6 bases). The CDR3 length is 14 residues. V lost 4 bases to trimming and J lost 4 bases, with 15 bases between them. The germline gives CDR1 SQVTM, CDR2 ANQGSEA. The CDR3 sequence is CSVVVQGPPDTQYF. As DNA, the CDR3 is TGCAGCGTTGTAGTCCAGGGGCCCCCAGATACGCAGTATTTT.

The gene calls are TRBV5-5 and TRBJ1-2; D gene uncertain. Trimming left V 1 base short and J 4 bases short, with 14 bases between. Looked up from germline, CDR1 is SGHKS and CDR2 is YYEKEE (reference sequence). The CDR3 totals 15 residues. Written as DNA, the CDR3 is TGTGCCAGCAGCTTGTCGATGGACGCCGGCTATGGCTACACCTTC. Translating gives CASSLSMDAGYGYTF.

This clonotype turned up a few times. The junction shows a germline mismatch at one end, possibly a read error. This rearrangement joins TRBV11-1 to TRBJ2-7; TRBD2 agrees at 9 bases. CDR1 SGHAT and CDR2 FQDESV come from the germline V gene (reference sequence). CDR3 length: 14 amino acids. The CDR3 DNA sequence: TGTGCCAGCAGCGTAGCGGGAGTAGGCTACGAGCAGTACTTC. This translates into CASSVAGVGYEQYF. Full variable domain (missing parts from reference TRBV11-1 and TRBJ2-7): EAEVAQSPRYKITEKSQAVAFWCDPISGHATLYWYRQILGQGPELLVQFQDESVVDDSQLPKDRFSAERLKGVDSTLKIQPAELGDSAMYLCASSVAGVGYEQYFGPGTRLTVT.

The J gene is TRBJ1-5, the V gene TRBV7-8; D ambiguous. CDR1 SGHVS and CDR2 FQNEAQ come from the germline V gene. This CDR3 region has 16 residues. V lost 5 bases to trimming and J lost 0 bases, with 14 bases between them. The CDR3 nucleotides are TGTGCCAGCAGCGGCCTGGGCCAGAATAGCAATCAGCCCCAGCATTTT. Protein sequence: CASSGLGQNSNQPQHF.

The V call is TRBV6-5, the J call TRBJ1-6, with TRBD1 matching 9 bases. The CDR3 loop spans 16 amino acids. The V segment lost 4 bases and the J segment 0 bases; nucleotides outside the gene matches: 1. Germline V gene sequence: CDR1 MNHEY, CDR2 SVGAGI. CDR3: CASSWTGVSYNSPLHF. DNA for the CDR3: TGTGCCAGCAGTTGGACAGGGGTCTCCTATAATTCACCCCTCCACTTT.

The CDR3 DNA is TGCGCCAGCACCCCTCTTGGGTCCTCGAACACTGAAGCTTTCTTT. This gives the protein CASTPLGSSNTEAFF. V and J are TRBV5-1 and TRBJ1-1; D not resolved. Per the germline V gene, CDR1 is SGHRS and CDR2 is YFSETQ. Trimming shortened V by 6 bases and J by 1 base, and 16 bases separated the two germline ends. The CDR3 consists of 15 residues.

This clonotype appeared a few times. The rearrangement links TRBV20-1 to TRBJ2-1; 12 bases align to TRBD1. The V gene's germline CDR1 is DFQATT and CDR2 SNEGSKA (reference sequence). V was pared by 3 bases and J by 10 bases, with 10 bases of the junction left unmatched. There are 15 residues in the CDR3. CDR3 amino acids: CSASAWGQGAEEQFF. The DNA for the CDR3 is TGCAGTGCTAGTGCTTGGGGACAGGGGGCGGAGGAGCAGTTCTTC.

This clonotype was detected only a few times. One end of the junction is discordant with germline, which a read error may explain. Here the CDR3 reads CSVEGTGRSYNEQFF. The CDR3 DNA is TGCAGCGTCGAAGGGACAGGGAGGTCCTACAATGAGCAGTTCTTC. The V and J genes are TRBV29-1 and TRBJ2-1; TRBD1 agrees at 9 bases. Per the germline V gene, CDR1 is SQVTM and CDR2 is ANQGSEA. The CDR3 covers 15 residues.

In its sample, this clonotype was seen many times. The V gene is TRBV28, the J gene TRBJ1-3; D remains ambiguous. The CDR3 runs 12 residues. CDR1 is MDHEN, CDR2 SYDVKM, per germline. V lost 5 bases and J lost 0, with 2 bases in between. The CDR3 loop is CASSLSGNTIYF. CDR3 sequence (DNA): TGTGCCAGCAGTCTCTCTGGAAACACCATATATTTT.

This clonotype was seen a handful of times. The chain uses TRBV6-1 and TRBJ1-3; D perhaps matches TRBD1 (5 bases). There are 13 residues in the CDR3. CDR1 MNHNS and CDR2 SASEGT come from the germline V gene. Trimming cost V 6 bases and J 6 bases, with 12 bases left between them. The CDR3 DNA sequence: TGTGCCAGCAGCAGGGATCAGACAAACACCATATATTTT. This gives the protein CASSRDQTNTIYF.

This clonotype has a handful of counts. The V call is TRBV20-1, the J call TRBJ2-1, with D possibly being TRBD2 (5 bases). CDR3 size: 12 residues. The germline V and J ends were trimmed by 4 bases and 10 bases, with 14 bases remaining between them. CDR1 DFQATT and CDR2 SNEGSKA come from the germline V gene (reference sequence). The CDR3 loop is CSANGVGYEQFF. CDR3 DNA sequence: TGCAGTGCTAACGGGGTGGGATACGAGCAGTTCTTC.

This clonotype has only a few counts. V gene TRBV12-3 or TRBV12-4 combines with J gene TRBJ1-6; 8 nucleotides align to TRBD1. V shed 6 bases, J shed 7 bases, and the junction held 5 bases outside the gene matches. The CDR3 is made up of 14 amino acids. CDR3: CASSAGTGNSPLHF. The CDR3 DNA reads as TGTGCCAGCAGCGCCGGGACAGGCAATTCACCCCTCCACTTT.

CDR3 DNA sequence: TGTGCCAGCGTCATAGCCCAAGAGACCCAGTACTTC. Protein sequence: CASVIAQETQYF. The V call is TRBV7-9, the J call TRBJ2-5; D is ambiguous. This CDR3 spans 12 amino acids. Trimming left V 8 bases short and J 1 base short, with 8 bases between. Germline loops: CDR1 SEHNR, CDR2 FQNEAQ (reference sequence).